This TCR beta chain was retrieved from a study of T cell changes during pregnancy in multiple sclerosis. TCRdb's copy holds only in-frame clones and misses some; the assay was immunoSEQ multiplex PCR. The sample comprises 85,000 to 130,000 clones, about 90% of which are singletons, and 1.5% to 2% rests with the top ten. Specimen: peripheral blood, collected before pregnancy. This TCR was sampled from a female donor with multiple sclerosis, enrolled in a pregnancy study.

The CDR3 protein is CASSQDAGTQPQHF. DNA for the CDR3: TGCGCCAGCAGCCAAGATGCGGGTACTCAGCCCCAGCATTTT. The chain couples TRBV4-1 to TRBJ1-5, with D unclear. V was clipped by 0 bases and J by 6 bases, with 9 bases between them. Germline V gene lookup returns CDR1 MGHRA and CDR2 YSYEKL. The CDR3 runs to 14 residues.